The present T cell receptor (beta chain) was sequenced within a study of HIV-infected patients and healthy controls. This CDR3 region has 17 residues. CDR1 is MGHRA, CDR2 YSYEKL, per germline. With 3 bases removed from V and 8 bases from J, the gap between germline ends came to 25 bases. cDNA was made from 500 ng RNA using alpha and beta constant primers. Separate chain-specific third strand synthesis with multiplexing indices produced the alpha and beta libraries. Ligation attached cDNA to a 5' RACE adapter that carried a random hexamer and SP2 site. A short first PCR added P5 and P7 adapter elements and a second index. TCRdb redid the calling of the 5' RACE reads with MiXCR, one entry per CDR3 protein. The sample consists of thousands of distinct CDR3 sequences, roughly 7.4% of them appearing once. Follow-up blood was drawn about 14 weeks, roughly three months, after antiretroviral therapy began. No cell fractionation was done, so the repertoire covers all unsorted peripheral blood T cells.

This clonotype has at least ten counts. The chain employs TRBV4-1 and TRBJ1-2; weak D call: TRBD1 (5 bases). The sample consisted of blood, taken during antiretroviral therapy. The receptor's source is an adult with HIV infection. CDR3 nucleotides: TGCGCCAGCAGCCACTCACCCGAGGGGCTTTCGCTTGGAGGCTACACCTTC. Amino acids: CASSHSPEGLSLGGYTF.